The 26 T cell receptor beta chains reported below all come from one sample, sequenced in a study of T cell responses to AZD1222 COVID-19 vaccine. The table came from immunoSEQ multiplex PCR; TCRdb's copy has only in-frame clones and leaves some out. The sample consists of some 60,000 clones, about 79% of them appearing once. This specimen was peripheral blood, taken on day 0 of AZD1222 vaccination. Receptors were obtained from an adult in good health.

J is TRBJ1-2 and V is TRBV7-3, with 7 bases fitting TRBD1. With 0 bases clipped from V and 1 base from J, the junction kept 8 bases outside the gene matches. CDR3 length equals 17 residues. Per the germline V gene, CDR1 is SGHTA and CDR2 is FQGTGA. CDR3 DNA sequence: TGTGCCAGCAGCTTAACATCAGTCGGGACAGATAACTATGGCTACACCTTC. It encodes CASSLTSVGTDNYGYTF.

This chain connects TRBV5-5 to TRBJ1-1; the D is unclear. V lost 4 bases and J lost 6, with 10 bases in between. Germline V gene sequence: CDR1 SGHKS, CDR2 YYEKEE (reference sequence). The CDR3 consists of 12 residues. CDR3: CASSPPRPEAFF. CDR3 DNA: TGTGCCAGCAGCCCGCCCAGGCCTGAAGCTTTCTTT.

The V gene is TRBV19, the J gene TRBJ1-2; D gene uncertain. This CDR3 has 18 amino acids. V lost 0 bases, J lost 7 bases, and 24 bases lay in between. Germline V CDR1 and CDR2: LNHDA, SQIVND (reference sequence). The CDR3 DNA sequence: TGTGCCAGTAGTATAGAGGTGTATGGGGTGACCGGGCGAGGTGGCTACACCTTC. It codes for CASSIEVYGVTGRGGYTF.

Notes on this clone: An end of the junction does not agree with germline; a read error may underlie this. The rearrangement links TRBV7-7 to TRBJ2-1, with TRBD2 identical over 11 bases. The CDR3 sequence is 15 residues long. CDR1 SSHAT and CDR2 FNYEAQ come from the germline V gene (reference sequence). CDR3 residues: CASSLGTSGNNEQFF. The CDR3 DNA sequence: TGTGCTAGCAGCTTGGGGACTAGCGGAAACAATGAGCAGTTCTTC.

The V gene is TRBV12-5, the J gene TRBJ2-3; D possibly corresponds to TRBD2 (5 bases). Trimming took off 3 bases at V and 2 bases at J, with 6 bases between the two ends. Looked up from germline, CDR1 is LGHNT and CDR2 is FRNRAP. The CDR3 length is 13 residues. The CDR3 here is CASGFRDTDTQYF. CDR3 DNA: TGTGCTAGTGGTTTTCGGGACACAGATACGCAGTATTTT.

The chain combines TRBV27 with TRBJ1-2; the match to TRBD1 covers 9 bases. Losses at the gene ends were 0 bases for V and 4 bases for J; bases not matched to a gene: 0. The CDR3 covers 14 residues. The germline V gene has CDR1 MNHEY and CDR2 SMNVEV (reference sequence). CDR3 in DNA: TGTGCCAGCAGTTTATCGGGACAGGGCTATGGCTACACCTTC. This gives the protein CASSLSGQGYGYTF.

This clone was picked up a small number of times. The chain links TRBV12-3 or TRBV12-4 to TRBJ1-5, with 8 positions matching TRBD1. After removal of 5 bases from V and 3 bases from J, the junction contained 0 bases not matched to a gene. This CDR3 contains 13 residues. The CDR3 is CASSQGANQPQHF. The CDR3 DNA reads as TGTGCCAGCAGTCAGGGGGCCAATCAGCCCCAGCATTTT.

Details on this clone: This specimen includes other DNA sequences encoding the same CDR3. The chain carries TRBV9 and TRBJ2-5; no definite D call. This CDR3 spans 14 amino acids. Germline V gene lookup returns CDR1 SGDLS and CDR2 YYNGEE. The V end lost 0 bases, the J end lost 0 bases, and 6 bases lay between the germline ends. CDR3 nucleotides: TGTGCCAGCAGCGTAGAGATGTACCAAGAGACCCAGTACTTC. It codes for CASSVEMYQETQYF. Full variable domain (rest looked up from reference TRBV9 and TRBJ2-5): DSGVTQTPKHLITATGQRVTLRCSPRSGDLSVYWYQQSLDQGLQFLIQYYNGEERAKGNILERFSAQQFPDLHSELNLSSLELGDSALYFCASSVEMYQETQYFGPGTRLLVL.

Details on this clone: Distinct nucleotide sequences in the sample also encode this CDR3. The chain joins TRBV28 to TRBJ1-2; maybe TRBD1 (5 bases). CDR1 MDHEN and CDR2 SYDVKM come from the germline V gene. The CDR3 is 15 amino acids. Trimming shortened V by 5 bases and J by 2 bases, and 15 bases separated the two germline ends. DNA for the CDR3: TGTGCCAGCAGTACGGGCGGCGGGACCAACTATGGCTACACCTTC. Encoded protein: CASSTGGGTNYGYTF.

V is TRBV29-1 and J is TRBJ2-1; 10 positions agree with TRBD2. CDR1 is SQVTM, CDR2 ANQGSEA, per germline. The CDR3 extends over 14 amino acids. After removal of 1 base from V and 7 bases from J, the junction contained 4 bases not matched to a gene. CDR3 coding DNA: TGCAGCGTTGAAGGGCTAGCGGGAGTGAATGAGCAGTTCTTC. Amino acids: CSVEGLAGVNEQFF.

The rearrangement links TRBV6-5 to TRBJ1-2; 7 bases fit TRBD1. This CDR3 contains 13 residues. Per the germline V gene, CDR1 is MNHEY and CDR2 is SVGAGI. V lost 6 bases to trimming and J lost 8 bases; unmatched junction nucleotides: 9. The CDR3 loop is CASSPQQGRGYTF. CDR3 bases: TGTGCCAGCAGCCCCCAACAGGGGCGAGGCTACACCTTC.

The rearrangement links TRBV11-3 to TRBJ2-3; 7 nucleotides match TRBD2. This CDR3 region has 17 residues. Germline lookup yields CDR1 SGHNT and CDR2 YENEEA. V was pared by 8 bases and J by 4 bases, with 18 bases of the junction left unmatched. CDR3 sequence reads: CASSAIAWEGVPDTQYF. The CDR3 DNA reads as TGTGCCAGCTCCGCTATAGCGTGGGAGGGAGTCCCAGATACGCAGTATTTT. Together with reference TRBV11-3 and TRBJ2-3, the CDR3 gives the full variable domain: EAGVVQSPRYKIIEKKQPVAFWCNPISGHNTLYWYLQNLGQGPELLIRYENEEAVDDSQLPKDRFSAERLKGVDSTLKIQPAELGDSAVYLCASSAIAWEGVPDTQYFGPGTRLTVL.

This sequence joins TRBV6-5 and TRBJ2-3; the D gene is possibly TRBD1 (6 bases). Germline V lookup: CDR1 MNHEY, CDR2 SVGAGI. This CDR3 has 15 residues. The V end lost 6 bases, the J end lost 0 bases, and 13 bases lay between the germline ends. The DNA for the CDR3 is TGTGCCAGCAGCACACAGGGTCAGAGCACAGATACGCAGTATTTT. Encoded protein: CASSTQGQSTDTQYF.

CDR3 protein: CASSPIQGDGYTF. The CDR3, as DNA: TGTGCCAGCTCACCAATTCAGGGCGATGGCTACACCTTC. This chain links TRBV18 with TRBJ1-2; TRBD1 might be the D (5 bases). Trimming stripped 2 bases from V and 6 bases from J, with 10 bases between. The CDR3 runs 13 residues. From germline, CDR1 is KGHSH and CDR2 LQKENI.

This CDR3 is CASSPTDTGELFF. Here the CDR3 DNA reads TGTGCCAGCTCACCAACAGACACCGGGGAGCTGTTTTTT. The chain recombines TRBV18 with TRBJ2-2, with unresolved D. The CDR3 runs 13 residues. Trimming took 2 bases from V and 3 from J, leaving 4 bases between them. Germline V CDR1 and CDR2: KGHSH, LQKENI.

The chain couples TRBV27 to TRBJ1-2, with 8 bases that match TRBD1. V was pared by 5 bases and J by 5 bases, with 10 bases of the junction left unmatched. This CDR3 is 15 amino acids long. Germline V CDR1 and CDR2: MNHEY, SMNVEV (reference sequence). CDR3 residues: CASSPGQGGSYGYTF. The CDR3 DNA reads TGTGCCAGCAGTCCCGGACAGGGAGGTTCGTATGGCTACACCTTC.

The sample holds a few counts of this clone. The gene calls are TRBV27 and TRBJ1-4; D not certain. The length of the CDR3 is 15 residues. Trimming removed 8 bases from V and 0 bases from J, with 13 bases in between. Germline CDR1 reads MNHEY; CDR2 reads SMNVEV (reference sequence). For the CDR3, the DNA is TGTGCCAGCCCGAGGAGGGAGGCAACTAATGAAAAACTGTTTTTT. It translates to CASPRREATNEKLFF.

The rearrangement uses TRBV19 and TRBJ1-1, with D uncertain. The V end was cut by 5 bases, the J end by 7 bases, with 11 bases between. Germline V gives CDR1 LNHDA, CDR2 SQIVND (reference sequence). The CDR3 loop spans 12 amino acids. The CDR3: CASSFPGREAFF. The CDR3 DNA is TGTGCCAGTAGTTTTCCAGGCCGTGAAGCTTTCTTT. The full variable domain, in which reference TRBV19 and TRBJ1-1 provide the parts outside the CDR3, is DGGITQSPKYLFRKEGQNVTLSCEQNLNHDAMYWYRQDPGQGLRLIYYSQIVNDFQKGDIAEGYSVSREKKESFPLTVTSAQKNPTAFYLCASSFPGREAFFGQGTRLTVV.

The J gene is TRBJ2-1, the V gene TRBV24-1, with 10 nucleotides matching TRBD2. Looked up from germline, CDR1 is KGHDR and CDR2 is SFDVKD. The CDR3 length is 14 residues. The trim removed 9 bases at V and 7 bases at J, leaving 8 bases unmatched. In DNA form, the CDR3 reads TGTGCCACCTCCACTAGCGGGATCGGGAATGAGCAGTTCTTC. It specifies CATSTSGIGNEQFF.

The gene calls are TRBV7-2 and TRBJ2-5; 13 bases are a match to TRBD2. Germline CDR1 reads SGHTA; CDR2 reads FQGNSA. J was trimmed by 1 base and V by 5 bases; bases with no gene match: 7. The length of the CDR3 is 17 residues. As DNA, the CDR3 is TGTGCCAGCAGCCGGGGACTAGCGGGGAGCTCCCAAGAGACCCAGTACTTC. It yields the protein CASSRGLAGSSQETQYF.

In this sample, this clone turned up once. CDR3: CASSTLLAGVQYV. The CDR3 coding sequence is TGTGCCAGCAGTACCCTACTAGCGGGGGTGCAGTACGTC. The gene calls are TRBV12-3 or TRBV12-4 and TRBJ2-7; 11 bases agree with TRBD2. Trimming took 5 bases from V and 9 from J; bases not matched to a gene: 6. This CDR3 spans 13 amino acids.

The sample holds a few counts of this clone. This chain's CDR3 is CASSLGVDQQYF. DNA of the CDR3: TGTGCCAGCAGCTTAGGAGTCGATCAGCAGTACTTC. This rearrangement joins TRBV7-9 to TRBJ2-7; D is uncertain. Germline V CDR1 and CDR2: SEHNR, FQNEAQ (reference sequence). V lost 1 base, J lost 8 bases, and 9 bases lay in between. The CDR3 has 12 amino acids.

The CDR3 here is CASSPGDRPQETQYF. CDR3 bases: TGTGCCAGCAGTCCCGGGGACAGACCTCAAGAGACCCAGTACTTC. The chain is built from TRBV28 and TRBJ2-5; 7 bases align to TRBD1. Germline values: CDR1 MDHEN, CDR2 SYDVKM. CDR3 length: 15 residues. The V segment lost 5 bases and the J segment 2 bases; nucleotides outside the gene matches: 8.

The genes are TRBV29-1 and TRBJ2-1; TRBD2 agrees at 11 bases. V shed 4 bases, J shed 5 bases, and the junction held 7 bases outside the gene matches. In germline, CDR1 is SQVTM, CDR2 ANQGSEA. This CDR3 spans 15 amino acids. DNA for the CDR3: TGCAGCGTTGTAGAGACTAGCGGGATTCACAATGAGCAGTTCTTC. This gives the protein CSVVETSGIHNEQFF.

The genes are TRBV5-4 and TRBJ1-2; TRBD1 agrees at 12 bases. CDR3 length equals 15 residues. Germline V gives CDR1 SGHNT, CDR2 YYREEE (reference sequence). Trimming cost V 4 bases and J 7 bases; bases outside gene matches: 8. CDR3 region: CASSTPGQGASGYTF. The DNA of the CDR3 is TGTGCCAGCAGCACGCCGGGACAGGGGGCAAGTGGCTACACCTTC.

This clone was recorded only once. The V gene is TRBV4-3, the J gene TRBJ2-3, with D tentatively TRBD2 (6 bases). In germline, CDR1 is LGHNA, CDR2 YSLEER. This CDR3 region has 19 residues. Trimming stripped 1 base from V and 2 bases from J, with 22 bases between. The CDR3 reads CASSQGPLTSLTYTDTQYF. In DNA, the CDR3 is TGCGCCAGCAGCCAAGGCCCCCTAACTAGCCTCACATACACAGATACGCAGTATTTT.